This record covers a single TCR beta chain. Its antigen remains unknown. This entry belongs to a study of long-term antiretroviral therapy in people with HIV. Study conclusions and caveats: Blood sampling spanned 2004 to 2017, possibly under older ART regimens.

They ran version v3.0 of the immunoSEQ assay at survey level. Profiled with immunoSEQ multiplex PCR; TCRdb holds only in-frame clones, not every one. The sample comprises 7,500 to 9,000 clones, over 65% of which are singletons, and 20% to 25% rests with the top ten. This CDR3 region has 17 residues. Germline-derived CDR1 and CDR2 are MNHEY and SMNVEV (reference sequence). The ends lost 6 bases at V and 3 bases at J; junction bases unmatched: 10. Sequences were derived from unsorted PBMCs, sampled 0.6 years before starting antiretroviral therapy. This receptor was taken from a man between 35 and 55 years old with HIV. The rearrangement links TRBV27 to TRBJ1-6; 8 nucleotides align to TRBD1. CDR3 in amino acids: CASSRRGQGIYNSPLHF. The CDR3 DNA sequence: TGTGCCAGCAGCCGGAGAGGACAGGGCATCTATAATTCACCCCTCCACTTT.